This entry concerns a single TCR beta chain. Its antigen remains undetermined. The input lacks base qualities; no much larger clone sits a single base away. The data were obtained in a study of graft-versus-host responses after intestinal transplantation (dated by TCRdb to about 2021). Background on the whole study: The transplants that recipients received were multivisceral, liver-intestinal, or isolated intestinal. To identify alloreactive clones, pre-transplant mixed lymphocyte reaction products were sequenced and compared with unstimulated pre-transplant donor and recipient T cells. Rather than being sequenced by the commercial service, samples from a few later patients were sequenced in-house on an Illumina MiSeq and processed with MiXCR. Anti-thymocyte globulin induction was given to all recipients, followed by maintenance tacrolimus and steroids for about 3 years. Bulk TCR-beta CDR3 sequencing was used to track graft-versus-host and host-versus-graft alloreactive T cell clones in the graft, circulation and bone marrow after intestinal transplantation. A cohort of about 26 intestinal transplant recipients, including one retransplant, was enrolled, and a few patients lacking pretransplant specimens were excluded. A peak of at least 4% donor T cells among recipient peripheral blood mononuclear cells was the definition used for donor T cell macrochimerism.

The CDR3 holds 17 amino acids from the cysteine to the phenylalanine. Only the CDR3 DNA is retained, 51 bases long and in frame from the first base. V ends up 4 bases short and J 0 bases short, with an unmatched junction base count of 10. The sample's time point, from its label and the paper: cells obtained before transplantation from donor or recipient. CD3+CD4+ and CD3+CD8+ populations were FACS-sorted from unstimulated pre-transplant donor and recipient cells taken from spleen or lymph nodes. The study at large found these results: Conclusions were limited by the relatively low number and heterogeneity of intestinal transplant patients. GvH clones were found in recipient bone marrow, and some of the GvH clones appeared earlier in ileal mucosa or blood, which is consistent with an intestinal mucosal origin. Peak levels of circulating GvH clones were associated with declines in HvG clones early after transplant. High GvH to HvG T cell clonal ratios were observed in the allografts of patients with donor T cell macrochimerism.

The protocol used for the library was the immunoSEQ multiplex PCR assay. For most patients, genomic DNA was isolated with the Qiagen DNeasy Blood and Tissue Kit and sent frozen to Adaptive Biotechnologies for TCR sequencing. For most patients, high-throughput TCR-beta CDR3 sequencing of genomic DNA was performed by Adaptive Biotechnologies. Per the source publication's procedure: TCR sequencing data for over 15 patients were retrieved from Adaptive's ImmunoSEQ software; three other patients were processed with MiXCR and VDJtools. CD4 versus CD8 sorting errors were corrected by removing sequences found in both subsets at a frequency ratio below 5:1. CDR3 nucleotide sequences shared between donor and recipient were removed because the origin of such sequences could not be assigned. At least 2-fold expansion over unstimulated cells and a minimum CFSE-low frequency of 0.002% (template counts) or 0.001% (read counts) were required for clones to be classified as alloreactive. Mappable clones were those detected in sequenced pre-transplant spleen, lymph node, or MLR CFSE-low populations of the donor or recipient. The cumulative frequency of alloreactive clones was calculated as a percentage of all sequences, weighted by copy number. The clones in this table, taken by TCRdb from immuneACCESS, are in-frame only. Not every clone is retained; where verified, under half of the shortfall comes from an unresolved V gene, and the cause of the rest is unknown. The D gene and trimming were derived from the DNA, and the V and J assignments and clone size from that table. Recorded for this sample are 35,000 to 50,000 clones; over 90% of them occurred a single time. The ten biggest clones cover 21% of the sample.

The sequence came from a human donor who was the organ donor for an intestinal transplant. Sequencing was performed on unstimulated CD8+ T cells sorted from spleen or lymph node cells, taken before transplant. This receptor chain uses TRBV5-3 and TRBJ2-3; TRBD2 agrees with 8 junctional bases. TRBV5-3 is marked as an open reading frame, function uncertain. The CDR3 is CARSGALAGLSTDTQYF. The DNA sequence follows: TGTGCCAGAAGCGGGGCCCTAGCGGGCCTAAGCACAGATACGCAGTATTTT.